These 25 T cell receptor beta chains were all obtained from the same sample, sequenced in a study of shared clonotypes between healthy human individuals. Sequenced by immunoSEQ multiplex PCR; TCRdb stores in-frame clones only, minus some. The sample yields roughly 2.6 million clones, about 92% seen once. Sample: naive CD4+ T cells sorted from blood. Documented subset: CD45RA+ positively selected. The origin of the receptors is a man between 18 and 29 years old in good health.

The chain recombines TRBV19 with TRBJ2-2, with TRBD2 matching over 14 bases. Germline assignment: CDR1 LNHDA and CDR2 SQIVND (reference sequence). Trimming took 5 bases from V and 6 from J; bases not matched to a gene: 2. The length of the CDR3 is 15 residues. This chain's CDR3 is CASSPGLAGAGELFF. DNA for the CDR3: TGTGCCAGTAGTCCGGGACTAGCGGGGGCCGGGGAGCTGTTTTTT.

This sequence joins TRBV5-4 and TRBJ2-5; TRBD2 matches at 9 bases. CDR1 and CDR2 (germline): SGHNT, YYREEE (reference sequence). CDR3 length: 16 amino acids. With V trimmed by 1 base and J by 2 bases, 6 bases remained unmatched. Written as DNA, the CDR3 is TGTGCCAGCAGCTTGCGTAGCGGGGGAGTTCAAGAGACCCAGTACTTC. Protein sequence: CASSLRSGGVQETQYF.

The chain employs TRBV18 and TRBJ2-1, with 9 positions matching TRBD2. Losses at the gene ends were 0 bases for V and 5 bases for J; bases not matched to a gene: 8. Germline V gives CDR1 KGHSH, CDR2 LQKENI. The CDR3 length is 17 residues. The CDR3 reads CASSPPYAGGQDNEQFF. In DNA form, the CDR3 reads TGTGCCAGCTCACCACCGTATGCGGGGGGGCAGGACAATGAGCAGTTCTTC.

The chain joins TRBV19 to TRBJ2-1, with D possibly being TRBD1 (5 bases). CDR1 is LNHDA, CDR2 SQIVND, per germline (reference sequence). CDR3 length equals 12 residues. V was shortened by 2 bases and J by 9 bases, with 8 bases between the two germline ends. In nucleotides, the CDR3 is TGTGCCAGTAGTATAAAGGGGCGTGAGCAGTTCTTC. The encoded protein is CASSIKGREQFF.

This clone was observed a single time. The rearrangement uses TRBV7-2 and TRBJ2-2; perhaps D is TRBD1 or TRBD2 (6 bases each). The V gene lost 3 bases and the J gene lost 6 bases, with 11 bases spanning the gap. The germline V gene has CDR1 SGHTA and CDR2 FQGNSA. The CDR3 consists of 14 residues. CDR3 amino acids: CASSFRGPPGELFF. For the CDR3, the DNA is TGTGCCAGCAGCTTCCGGGGGCCCCCCGGGGAGCTGTTTTTT.

DNA of the CDR3: TGTGCCAGCTCACGGAAAGAGGCACTAACGAACACCGGGGAGCTGTTTTTT. This translates into CASSRKEALTNTGELFF. The chain joins TRBV18 to TRBJ2-2, with no clear D. CDR1 is KGHSH and CDR2 is LQKENI in the germline V gene. CDR3 length: 17 residues. The germline V and J ends were trimmed by 4 bases and 0 bases, with 15 bases remaining between them.

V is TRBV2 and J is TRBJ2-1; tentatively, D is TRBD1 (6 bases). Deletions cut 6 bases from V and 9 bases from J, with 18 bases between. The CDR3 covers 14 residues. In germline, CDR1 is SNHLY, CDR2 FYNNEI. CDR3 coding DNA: TGTGCCAGCAGGGACAGCCTACCAGGGGTTGAGCAGTTCTTC. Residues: CASRDSLPGVEQFF.

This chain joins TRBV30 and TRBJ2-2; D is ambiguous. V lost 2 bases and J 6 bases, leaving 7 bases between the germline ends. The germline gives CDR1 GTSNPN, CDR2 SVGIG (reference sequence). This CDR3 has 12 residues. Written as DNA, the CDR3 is TGTGCCTGGAGTAGGGATGCCGGGGAGCTGTTTTTT. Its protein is CAWSRDAGELFF.

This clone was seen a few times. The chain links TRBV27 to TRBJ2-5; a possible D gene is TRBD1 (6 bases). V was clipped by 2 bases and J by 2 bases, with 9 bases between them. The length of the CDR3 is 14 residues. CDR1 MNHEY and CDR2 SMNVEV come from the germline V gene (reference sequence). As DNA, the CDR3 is TGTGCCAGCAGTTTAGAAGGGGGACAAGAGACCCAGTACTTC. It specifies CASSLEGGQETQYF.

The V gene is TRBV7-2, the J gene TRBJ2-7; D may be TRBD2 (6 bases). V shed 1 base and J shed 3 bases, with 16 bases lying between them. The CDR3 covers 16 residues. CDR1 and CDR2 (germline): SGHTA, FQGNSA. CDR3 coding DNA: TGTGCCAGCAGCTTAGATGCGGCGGGAAGGGTCTACGAGCAGTACTTC. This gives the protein CASSLDAAGRVYEQYF.

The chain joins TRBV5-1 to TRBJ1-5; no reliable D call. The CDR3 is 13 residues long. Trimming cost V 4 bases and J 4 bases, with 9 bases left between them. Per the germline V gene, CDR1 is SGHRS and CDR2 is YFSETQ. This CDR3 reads CASSIAGNQPQHF. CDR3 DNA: TGCGCCAGCAGCATAGCGGGTAATCAGCCCCAGCATTTT.

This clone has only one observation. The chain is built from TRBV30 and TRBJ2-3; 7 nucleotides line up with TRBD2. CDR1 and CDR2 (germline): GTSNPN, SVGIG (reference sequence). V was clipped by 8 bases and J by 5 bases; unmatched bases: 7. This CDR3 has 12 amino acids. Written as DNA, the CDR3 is TGTGCCCGTGGCGGGGGAGGAGATACGCAGTATTTT. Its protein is CARGGGGDTQYF.

CDR3: CASYPGQGAREKLFF. The CDR3, as DNA: TGCGCCAGCTACCCGGGACAGGGGGCGCGTGAAAAACTGTTTTTT. This chain joins TRBV4-1 and TRBJ1-4, with 12 bases fitting TRBD1. The CDR3 has 15 residues. Unmatched junction bases numbered 8, after V lost 8 bases and J lost 7 bases. Germline loops: CDR1 MGHRA, CDR2 YSYEKL.

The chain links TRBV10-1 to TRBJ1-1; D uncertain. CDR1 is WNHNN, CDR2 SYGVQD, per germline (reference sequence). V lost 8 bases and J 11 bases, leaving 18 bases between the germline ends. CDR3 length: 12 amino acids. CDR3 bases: TGCGCCAGCGGACGAAGCGGACCTGCCGCTTTCTTT. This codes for CASGRSGPAAFF.

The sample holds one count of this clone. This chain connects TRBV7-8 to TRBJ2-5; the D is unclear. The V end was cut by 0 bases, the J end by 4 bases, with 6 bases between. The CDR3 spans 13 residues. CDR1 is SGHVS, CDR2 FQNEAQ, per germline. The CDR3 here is CASSLALLETQYF. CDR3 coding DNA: TGTGCCAGCAGCTTAGCGTTACTAGAGACCCAGTACTTC. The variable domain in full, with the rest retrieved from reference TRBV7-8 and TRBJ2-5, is GAGVSQSPRYKVAKRGQDVALRCDPISGHVSLFWYQQALGQGPEFLTYFQNEAQLDKSGLPSDRFFAERPEGSVSTLKIQRTQQEDSAVYLCASSLALLETQYFGPGTRLLVL.

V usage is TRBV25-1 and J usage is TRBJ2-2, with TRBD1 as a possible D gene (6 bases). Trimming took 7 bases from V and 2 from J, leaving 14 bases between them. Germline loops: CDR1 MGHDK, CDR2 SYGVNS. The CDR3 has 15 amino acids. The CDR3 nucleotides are TGTGCCAGCAAACGTGGGGGCCTCAACACCGGGGAGCTGTTTTTT. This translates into CASKRGGLNTGELFF.

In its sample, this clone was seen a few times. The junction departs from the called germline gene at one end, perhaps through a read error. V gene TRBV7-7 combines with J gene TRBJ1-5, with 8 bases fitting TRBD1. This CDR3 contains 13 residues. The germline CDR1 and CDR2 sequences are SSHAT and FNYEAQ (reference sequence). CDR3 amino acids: CASSLDRGQPQHF. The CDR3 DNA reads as TGTGCTAGCAGCTTAGACAGGGGACAGCCCCAGCATTTT.

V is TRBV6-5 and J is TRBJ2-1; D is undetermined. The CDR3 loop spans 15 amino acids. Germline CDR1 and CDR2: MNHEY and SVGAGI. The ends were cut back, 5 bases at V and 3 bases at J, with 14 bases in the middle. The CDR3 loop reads CASSLDSASYNEQFF. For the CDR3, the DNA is TGTGCCAGCAGTCTCGACTCGGCTAGCTACAATGAGCAGTTCTTC.

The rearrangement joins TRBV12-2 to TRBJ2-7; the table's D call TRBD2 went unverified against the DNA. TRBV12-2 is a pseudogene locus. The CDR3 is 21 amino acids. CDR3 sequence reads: CASRPCPPGLAVLNNSYEQYF. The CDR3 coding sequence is TGTGCAAGTCGCCCCTGTCCGCCGGGACTAGCGGTTCTCAATAATTCCTACGAGCAGTACTTC.

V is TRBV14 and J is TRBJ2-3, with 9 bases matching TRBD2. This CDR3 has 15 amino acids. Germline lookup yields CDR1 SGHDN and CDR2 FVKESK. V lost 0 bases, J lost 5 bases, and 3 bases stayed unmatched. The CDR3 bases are TGTGCCAGCAGCCAAGACGGCGGGAGGGGAGATACGCAGTATTTT. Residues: CASSQDGGRGDTQYF.

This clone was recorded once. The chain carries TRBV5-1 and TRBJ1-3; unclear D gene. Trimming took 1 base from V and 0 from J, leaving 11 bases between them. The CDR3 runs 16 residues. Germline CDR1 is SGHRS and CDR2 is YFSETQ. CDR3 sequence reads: CASSLTTPSSGNTIYF. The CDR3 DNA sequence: TGCGCCAGCAGCTTGACCACTCCGAGCTCTGGAAACACCATATATTTT.

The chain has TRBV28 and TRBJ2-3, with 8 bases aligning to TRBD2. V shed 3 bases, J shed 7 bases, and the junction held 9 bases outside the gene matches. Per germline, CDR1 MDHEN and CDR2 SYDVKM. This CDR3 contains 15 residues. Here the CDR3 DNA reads TGTGCCAGCAGTTTCCGGCGGGGGGCGGGAAATACGCAGTATTTT. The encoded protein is CASSFRRGAGNTQYF.

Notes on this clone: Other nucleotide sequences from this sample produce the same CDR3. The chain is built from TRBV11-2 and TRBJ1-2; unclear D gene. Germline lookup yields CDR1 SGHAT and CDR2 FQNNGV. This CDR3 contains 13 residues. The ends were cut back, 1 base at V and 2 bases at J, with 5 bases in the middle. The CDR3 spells CASSLAVNYGYTF. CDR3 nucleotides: TGTGCCAGCAGCTTAGCGGTCAACTATGGCTACACCTTC.

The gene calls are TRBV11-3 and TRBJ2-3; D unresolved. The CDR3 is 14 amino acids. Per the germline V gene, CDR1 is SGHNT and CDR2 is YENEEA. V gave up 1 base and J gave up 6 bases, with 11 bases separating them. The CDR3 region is CASSLVGLGDTQYF. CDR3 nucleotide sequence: TGTGCCAGCAGCTTAGTAGGTTTGGGGGATACGCAGTATTTT.

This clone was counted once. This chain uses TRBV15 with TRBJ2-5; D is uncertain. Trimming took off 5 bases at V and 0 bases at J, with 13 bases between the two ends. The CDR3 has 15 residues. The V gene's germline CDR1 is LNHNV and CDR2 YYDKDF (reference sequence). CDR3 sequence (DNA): TGTGCCACCAGCCTACAGTTGGGGTACCAAGAGACCCAGTACTTC. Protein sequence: CATSLQLGYQETQYF.